These T cell receptor beta chains were read from a single sample in a study of blood T cells in healthy people across ages. TCRdb reprocessed the 5' RACE reads via MiXCR and lists one record per CDR3 protein. The sample carries around 1,700,000 distinct CDR3 sequences, 28% recorded once. Sequences were obtained from blood. The source of these receptors is a woman aged 25-40 years in good health. CDR3s include the opening cysteine and the closing phenylalanine or tryptophan. Each record gives: V gene, D gene, clone size, J gene, CDR3 length, CDR3 DNA, CDR3 protein. The D gene is left open where the match is weak. A row's size may be missing; if present it is once, few, many or a size class.

v_gene: TRBV12-3/TRBV12-4; d_gene: .; abundance: few; j_gene: TRBJ1-1; len: 13; CDR3nt: TGTGCCAGCAGTTCGGGGGGAGCCACTGAAGCTTTCTTT; CDR3aa: CASSSGGATEAFF
v_gene: TRBV20-1; d_gene: TRBD2; abundance: .; j_gene: TRBJ2-1; len: 16; CDR3nt: TGCAGTGCTAGAATGGCCCGCGGGGGGGGCTACAATGAGCAGTTCTTC; CDR3aa: CSARMARGGGYNEQFF
v_gene: TRBV2; d_gene: TRBD1; abundance: few; j_gene: TRBJ2-1; len: 13; CDR3nt: TGTGCCAGCAGTCCCGGGACAGGGGATGAGCAGTTCTTC; CDR3aa: CASSPGTGDEQFF
v_gene: TRBV15; d_gene: .; abundance: few; j_gene: TRBJ1-2; len: 12; CDR3nt: TGTGCCACCAGCCCAAGTGCGCGTGGCTACACCTTC; CDR3aa: CATSPSARGYTF
v_gene: TRBV20-1; d_gene: TRBD2; abundance: .; j_gene: TRBJ2-1; len: 15; CDR3nt: TGCAGTGCTCAACGGGCTAGCGGGGTGTACAATGAGCAGTTCTTC; CDR3aa: CSAQRASGVYNEQFF
v_gene: TRBV6-1; d_gene: .; abundance: .; j_gene: TRBJ2-7; len: 13; CDR3nt: TGTGCCAGCAGTATAGAGGCCGGGGGCGAGCAGTACTTC; CDR3aa: CASSIEAGGEQYF
v_gene: TRBV7-9; d_gene: TRBD2; abundance: few; j_gene: TRBJ2-7; len: 13; CDR3nt: TGTGCCAGCAGCCGGGGGGTAGCGGGGGAGCAGTACTTC; CDR3aa: CASSRGVAGEQYF
v_gene: TRBV20-1; d_gene: .; abundance: many; j_gene: TRBJ2-3; len: 14; CDR3nt: TGCAGTGCCAAGGATCGGGGACACACAGATACGCAGTATTTT; CDR3aa: CSAKDRGHTDTQYF
v_gene: TRBV7-2; d_gene: .; abundance: many; j_gene: TRBJ2-4; len: 14; CDR3nt: TGTGCCAGCAGTTTTACCGGTGGCAAAAACATTCAGTACTTC; CDR3aa: CASSFTGGKNIQYF
v_gene: TRBV5-1; d_gene: .; abundance: .; j_gene: TRBJ1-2; len: 14; CDR3nt: TGCGCCAGCAGCTCCGACGGTGGGCCTCGAGGCTACACCTTC; CDR3aa: CASSSDGGPRGYTF
v_gene: TRBV12-5; d_gene: .; abundance: .; j_gene: TRBJ1-1; len: 17; CDR3nt: TGTGCTAGTGGTTTGGCCGGGGGGAGCTTAATGAACACTGAAGCTTTCTTT; CDR3aa: CASGLAGGSLMNTEAFF
v_gene: TRBV15; d_gene: .; abundance: few; j_gene: TRBJ2-7; len: 15; CDR3nt: TGTGCCACCAGCAGAGATCGAATGAGCTCCTACGAGCAGTACTTC; CDR3aa: CATSRDRMSSYEQYF
v_gene: TRBV30; d_gene: .; abundance: .; j_gene: TRBJ1-2; len: 13; CDR3nt: TGTGCCTGCCATTCCCCTCCTATCGATGGCTACACCTTC; CDR3aa: CACHSPPIDGYTF
v_gene: TRBV5-6; d_gene: TRBD2; abundance: .; j_gene: TRBJ2-3; len: 16; CDR3nt: TGTGCCAGCAGCCCCGGACTAGCGGCCTCATTAGATACGCAGTATTTT; CDR3aa: CASSPGLAASLDTQYF
v_gene: TRBV5-1; d_gene: TRBD1; abundance: few; j_gene: TRBJ2-1; len: 16; CDR3nt: TGCGCCAGCAGCTTGTTCTCGGGACAGGGGTTGAGTGAGCAGTTCTTC; CDR3aa: CASSLFSGQGLSEQFF
v_gene: TRBV28; d_gene: TRBD1; abundance: .; j_gene: TRBJ2-5; len: 16; CDR3nt: TGTGCCAGCAGTTCTAACCGCGGGACAGGGGGGTTGTTTCAGTACTTC; CDR3aa: CASSSNRGTGGLFQYF
v_gene: TRBV20-1; d_gene: .; abundance: .; j_gene: TRBJ1-2; len: 11; CDR3nt: TGCAGGTCTGGTCCGGGTGGTGGCTACACCTTC; CDR3aa: CRSGPGGGYTF
v_gene: TRBV10-3; d_gene: .; abundance: .; j_gene: TRBJ2-1; len: 16; CDR3nt: TGTGCCATCAGAGGTTCTGCTAGCGTAAATTACAATGAGCAGTTCTTC; CDR3aa: CAIRGSASVNYNEQFF
v_gene: TRBV7-6; d_gene: TRBD1; abundance: .; j_gene: TRBJ2-7; len: 14; CDR3nt: TGTGCCGGCAGCTTTCGACAGGGGTGCGACGAGCAGTACTTC; CDR3aa: CAGSFRQGCDEQYF
v_gene: TRBV7-8; d_gene: TRBD2; abundance: few; j_gene: TRBJ2-5; len: 16; CDR3nt: TGTGCCAGCAGCTATGGACTAGCGGGAGGGGAAGAGACCCAGTACTTC; CDR3aa: CASSYGLAGGEETQYF
v_gene: TRBV12-3/TRBV12-4; d_gene: TRBD2; abundance: few; j_gene: TRBJ2-5; len: 16; CDR3nt: TGTGCCAGCAGTTCCTGGGGGAGCGGGGGCCGGGAGACCCAGTACTTC; CDR3aa: CASSSWGSGGRETQYF
v_gene: TRBV20-1; d_gene: TRBD1; abundance: .; j_gene: TRBJ1-2; len: 12; CDR3nt: TGCAGTGCTAGAGACAGGGGGGCTGGCTACACCTTC; CDR3aa: CSARDRGAGYTF
v_gene: TRBV20-1; d_gene: TRBD1; abundance: few; j_gene: TRBJ2-2; len: 16; CDR3nt: TGCAGTGCTAGAGATGGAGGGACAGGGGACACCGGGGAGCTGTTTTTT; CDR3aa: CSARDGGTGDTGELFF
v_gene: TRBV4-3; d_gene: .; abundance: many; j_gene: TRBJ2-7; len: 13; CDR3nt: TGCGCCAGCAGCCAAGACGGTGCCTACGAGCAGTACTTC; CDR3aa: CASSQDGAYEQYF
v_gene: TRBV29-1; d_gene: TRBD1; abundance: few; j_gene: TRBJ1-1; len: 14; CDR3nt: TGCAGCGTGGACCCAGGGGGACGGAACACTGAAGCTTTCTTT; CDR3aa: CSVDPGGRNTEAFF
v_gene: TRBV5-1; d_gene: .; abundance: .; j_gene: TRBJ2-7; len: 15; CDR3nt: TGCGCCAGCAGCCAAGGGGGGGGGTACTCCTACGAGCAGTACTTC; CDR3aa: CASSQGGGYSYEQYF